These T cell receptor beta chains were read from a single sample in a study of siplizumab effects on memory and regulatory T cells. Produced via immunoSEQ multiplex PCR; TCRdb's table is partial and in-frame only. The repertoire holds some 97,000 clones, with 92% as singletons. Sample: Tregs sorted from blood. Source of these receptors: a human donor in good health. Both conserved end residues are part of each CDR3. A D gene is named only where the DNA matches it firmly. The listing skips clone size in some rows; elsewhere it reads once, few, many or a size class.

cdr3_nt: TGTGCCAGCAGTTTCCCTGGGGCCAACGTCCTGACTTTC
cdr3_aa: CASSFPGANVLTF
d_call: -
clone_size: -
j_call: TRBJ2-6
v_call: TRBV27

cdr3_nt: TGTGCCAGCTCACCACCGATATATGGGGTAGGCTCAATACACAATGAGCAGTTCTTC
cdr3_aa: CASSPPIYGVGSIHNEQFF
d_call: -
clone_size: -
j_call: TRBJ2-1
v_call: TRBV18

cdr3_nt: TGTGCCAGCACTAAACAGGGGACCCCGGGGGACAATGAGCAGTTCTTC
cdr3_aa: CASTKQGTPGDNEQFF
d_call: -
clone_size: -
j_call: TRBJ2-1
v_call: TRBV2

cdr3_nt: TGTGCCAGCAGTGACTCGACTAGCGGGAGGGTGCGCGAGACCCAGTACTTC
cdr3_aa: CASSDSTSGRVRETQYF
d_call: TRBD2
clone_size: -
j_call: TRBJ2-5
v_call: TRBV6-4

cdr3_nt: TGTGCAAGTCGCTTAGTCGGGCCGGTTCAAGGGGCGGATACGCAGTATTTT
cdr3_aa: CASRLVGPVQGADTQYF
d_call: -
clone_size: once
j_call: TRBJ2-3
v_call: TRBV12-2

cdr3_nt: TGTGCCGTCGACCGCCAGGGGGTCCAAGAGACCCAGTACTTC
cdr3_aa: CAVDRQGVQETQYF
d_call: TRBD1
clone_size: -
j_call: TRBJ2-5
v_call: TRBV6-1

cdr3_nt: TGTGCCAGCAGCCAATTCTCAGGCGGGGAGCTGTTTTTT
cdr3_aa: CASSQFSGGELFF
d_call: -
clone_size: -
j_call: TRBJ2-2
v_call: TRBV7-9

cdr3_nt: TGTGCCAGCAGTCCCGGGGCCTTCTCTGGAAACACCATATATTTT
cdr3_aa: CASSPGAFSGNTIYF
d_call: -
clone_size: -
j_call: TRBJ1-3
v_call: TRBV5-4

cdr3_nt: TGTGCCATCAGGCTGGGTCTGAGTGCTGAAGCTTTCTTT
cdr3_aa: CAIRLGLSAEAFF
d_call: -
clone_size: few
j_call: TRBJ1-1
v_call: TRBV10-3

cdr3_nt: TGCGCCAGCAGCCAAGAGTCATGGACAGGGGTGGGGACCCAGTACTTC
cdr3_aa: CASSQESWTGVGTQYF
d_call: TRBD1
clone_size: once
j_call: TRBJ2-5
v_call: TRBV4-1

cdr3_nt: TGTGCCAGCAGCCTTAACAGGGACCTCTCCTACGAGCAGTACTTC
cdr3_aa: CASSLNRDLSYEQYF
d_call: -
clone_size: -
j_call: TRBJ2-7
v_call: TRBV6-5

cdr3_nt: TGTGCTAGTGCGAGTACGAACACCGGGGAGCTGTTTTTT
cdr3_aa: CASASTNTGELFF
d_call: -
clone_size: -
j_call: TRBJ2-2
v_call: TRBV12-5

cdr3_nt: TGTGCCAGCTCGCGGGACATGGCCGGGGAGACCCAGTACTTC
cdr3_aa: CASSRDMAGETQYF
d_call: -
clone_size: -
j_call: TRBJ2-5
v_call: TRBV18

cdr3_nt: TGTGCCAGTAGTATAGATATACGGGAGAAAGAGTTCTTC
cdr3_aa: CASSIDIREKEFF
d_call: -
clone_size: -
j_call: TRBJ2-1
v_call: TRBV19

cdr3_nt: TGTGCCAGCAGGAGGGGCGGGTTCGACGTCGGTGAGCAGTTCTTC
cdr3_aa: CASRRGGFDVGEQFF
d_call: -
clone_size: -
j_call: TRBJ2-1
v_call: TRBV6-1

cdr3_nt: TGCGCCAGCAGTAGAGGGACGAGCTACGAGCAGTACTTC
cdr3_aa: CASSRGTSYEQYF
d_call: -
clone_size: -
j_call: TRBJ2-7
v_call: TRBV5-1

cdr3_nt: TGTGCCAGCAGCTTGGGTCTCACGGGGCTGCACTACGAGCAGTACTTC
cdr3_aa: CASSLGLTGLHYEQYF
d_call: -
clone_size: -
j_call: TRBJ2-7
v_call: TRBV5-4

cdr3_nt: TGTGCCAGCAGCTTAGGGGAGGTGAACACTGAAGCTTTCTTT
cdr3_aa: CASSLGEVNTEAFF
d_call: -
clone_size: -
j_call: TRBJ1-1
v_call: TRBV7-8

cdr3_nt: TGTGCCAGCAGTGACCCGGGACAGGGAGGCTACACCTTC
cdr3_aa: CASSDPGQGGYTF
d_call: TRBD1
clone_size: -
j_call: TRBJ1-2
v_call: TRBV25-1

cdr3_nt: TGTGCCAGCAGTGTTAATAGCGGAGGCTCCTACAATGAGCAGTTCTTC
cdr3_aa: CASSVNSGGSYNEQFF
d_call: -
clone_size: -
j_call: TRBJ2-1
v_call: TRBV28

cdr3_nt: TGTGCCTGGAGTGTAGCTCTGACTACCCCTAGCTCAGTTGAGCAGTTCTTC
cdr3_aa: CAWSVALTTPSSVEQFF
d_call: -
clone_size: -
j_call: TRBJ2-1
v_call: TRBV30

cdr3_nt: TGTGCCAGTAGTATAACGGCAGGGGACACCGGGGAGCTGTTTTTT
cdr3_aa: CASSITAGDTGELFF
d_call: -
clone_size: -
j_call: TRBJ2-2
v_call: TRBV19

cdr3_nt: TGTGCCAGTAGTAACCGAAATGAGCAGTTCTTC
cdr3_aa: CASSNRNEQFF
d_call: -
clone_size: -
j_call: TRBJ2-1
v_call: TRBV19

cdr3_nt: TGTGCCAGCAGCCGAGACCCTGACTATGGCTACACCTTC
cdr3_aa: CASSRDPDYGYTF
d_call: -
clone_size: -
j_call: TRBJ1-2
v_call: TRBV6-6

cdr3_nt: TGTGCCAGCAGCTCGTGGACTAGTTGGCGACGAGGTGAGCAGTTCTTC
cdr3_aa: CASSSWTSWRRGEQFF
d_call: TRBD2
clone_size: -
j_call: TRBJ2-1
v_call: TRBV7-2

cdr3_nt: TGTGCCGTTGCGGGAGGAGGTACAGATACGCAGTATTTT
cdr3_aa: CAVAGGGTDTQYF
d_call: TRBD2
clone_size: -
j_call: TRBJ2-3
v_call: TRBV6-1

cdr3_nt: TGTGCCAGCAGTAAGGGTCCCTCGATCACCGGGGAGCTGTTTTTT
cdr3_aa: CASSKGPSITGELFF
d_call: -
clone_size: -
j_call: TRBJ2-2
v_call: TRBV6-5

cdr3_nt: TGTGCTAGCAGCCGACTTGGGGGGACAGAAGAGACCCAGTACTTC
cdr3_aa: CASSRLGGTEETQYF
d_call: -
clone_size: once
j_call: TRBJ2-5
v_call: TRBV7-7

cdr3_nt: TGTGCCAGCAGCCGGGACAGGGGGCGAACTGAAAAACTGTTTTTT
cdr3_aa: CASSRDRGRTEKLFF
d_call: TRBD1
clone_size: -
j_call: TRBJ1-4
v_call: TRBV7-9

cdr3_nt: TGTGCCAGCAGTTACTCCGGGACAGCCTACGAGCAGTACTTC
cdr3_aa: CASSYSGTAYEQYF
d_call: TRBD1
clone_size: few
j_call: TRBJ2-7
v_call: TRBV6-6

cdr3_nt: TGTGCCTGGAGTGCCGTTTGGGGGGGGTACACTGAAGCTTTCTTT
cdr3_aa: CAWSAVWGGYTEAFF
d_call: -
clone_size: -
j_call: TRBJ1-1
v_call: TRBV30

cdr3_nt: TGCAGCGGCACACTAGCGGGAGTCGGTCAAGAGACCCAGTACTTC
cdr3_aa: CSGTLAGVGQETQYF
d_call: TRBD2
clone_size: -
j_call: TRBJ2-5
v_call: TRBV29-1

cdr3_nt: TGTGCCAGTAGTATTTTCTCTGAAGCTTTCTTT
cdr3_aa: CASSIFSEAFF
d_call: -
clone_size: -
j_call: TRBJ1-1
v_call: TRBV19

cdr3_nt: TGCGCCAGCAGGTCGTGGGGCCCCCCCTACAATGAGCAGTTCTTC
cdr3_aa: CASRSWGPPYNEQFF
d_call: -
clone_size: -
j_call: TRBJ2-1
v_call: TRBV10-2

cdr3_nt: TGTGCCACCAGCAGAGATTTCACCTCCACAGGGGCCAACGTCCTGACTTTC
cdr3_aa: CATSRDFTSTGANVLTF
d_call: -
clone_size: -
j_call: TRBJ2-6
v_call: TRBV15

cdr3_nt: TGTGCCAGCAGTGAAAGAGGGGGCTCGGACATTCAGTACTTC
cdr3_aa: CASSERGGSDIQYF
d_call: TRBD1
clone_size: once
j_call: TRBJ2-4
v_call: TRBV6-1

cdr3_nt: TGTGCCAGCAGCCCAACCGGACAAGAGACCCAGTACTTC
cdr3_aa: CASSPTGQETQYF
d_call: -
clone_size: -
j_call: TRBJ2-5
v_call: TRBV7-3

cdr3_nt: TGCGCCAGCAGAGAAGGGGTTTTGGGCAATCAGCCCCAGCATTTT
cdr3_aa: CASREGVLGNQPQHF
d_call: -
clone_size: -
j_call: TRBJ1-5
v_call: TRBV5-1

cdr3_nt: TGCGCCAGCAGTGGTCCAGATGTAGATACGCAGTATTTT
cdr3_aa: CASSGPDVDTQYF
d_call: -
clone_size: -
j_call: TRBJ2-3
v_call: TRBV10-1

cdr3_nt: TGTGCCAGCAGTTTATTGGGCATAGGGGCCGAGACCCAGTACTTC
cdr3_aa: CASSLLGIGAETQYF
d_call: -
clone_size: -
j_call: TRBJ2-5
v_call: TRBV27

cdr3_nt: TGTGCCAGCAGCTTAGGACCGGGGTCGGATCAGCCCCAGCATTTT
cdr3_aa: CASSLGPGSDQPQHF
d_call: -
clone_size: once
j_call: TRBJ1-5
v_call: TRBV5-6

cdr3_nt: TGTGCCAGCAGGTCCGGGACAGGAACCTACGAGCAGTACTTC
cdr3_aa: CASRSGTGTYEQYF
d_call: TRBD1
clone_size: -
j_call: TRBJ2-7
v_call: TRBV6-6

cdr3_nt: TGTGCCAGCAGTTACTCGAGACTGGCCTCCTACGAGCAGTACTTC
cdr3_aa: CASSYSRLASYEQYF
d_call: -
clone_size: once
j_call: TRBJ2-7
v_call: TRBV6-5

cdr3_nt: TGTGCCAGCAGCGCAGGGGCGGCTGAAGCTTTCTTT
cdr3_aa: CASSAGAAEAFF
d_call: -
clone_size: -
j_call: TRBJ1-1
v_call: TRBV9

cdr3_nt: TGTGCCAGCTCACCTGTCCGCTTGAGCGAGCAGTACTTC
cdr3_aa: CASSPVRLSEQYF
d_call: -
clone_size: -
j_call: TRBJ2-7
v_call: TRBV18